Listed here is a single TCR delta chain. A read error is likely here: a far larger clone is one base away. These data are taken from a study of gamma-delta T cells after stem cell transplantation. Germline assignment: CDR1 GEAIGNYY and CDR2 EKD. This CDR3 spans 15 amino acids. TCRdb ran CATT on the RT-PCR reads. The sample lists a few thousand delta-chain clones, approximately 30% seen once, with approximately 35% in the top ten. V gene TRDV2 combines with J gene TRDJ1; 8 bases agree with TRDD3. This clonotype was obtained from a human donor. It is not recorded whose cells these are; they may come from a transplant donor. The material sequenced was gamma-delta T cells. Here the CDR3 DNA reads TGTGCCCGTGACCTACTGGGGGTTAACACCGATAAACTCATCTTT. Its translation is CARDLLGVNTDKLIF.